The clone carrying this T cell receptor (beta chain) has only a few counts. The antigen remains undetermined. For sorted subsets, about 190 ng DNA per replicate equaled about 30,000 T cell genomes. Sequenced by immunoSEQ multiplex PCR; TCRdb stores in-frame clones only, minus some. The sample includes 950,000 to 1,300,000 clones, about three quarters of them seen just once. These data are taken from a study of shared clonotypes between healthy human individuals. Study summary: The people who gave samples were two women and three men aged 18 to 49.

Germline assignment: CDR1 GTSNPN and CDR2 SVGIG (reference sequence). V was pared by 4 bases and J by 8 bases, with 14 bases between. The CDR3 runs 13 residues. Study-wide results and limits: Shared clonotypes: 4.5% to 6% naive CD4, 3% to 3.5% naive CD8, about 2.2% memory CD4, 0.4% to 0.5% memory CD8.

The chain links TRBV30 to TRBJ1-4; D might be TRBD1 (5 bases). The source is a man aged 18 to 35 in good health. Input material: memory CD4+ T cells sorted from blood. Indicated subset: CD45RA-negative fraction. CDR3 protein: CAWKRTGTEKLFF. The CDR3 DNA follows: TGTGCCTGGAAGAGGACCGGGACCGAAAAACTGTTTTTT.